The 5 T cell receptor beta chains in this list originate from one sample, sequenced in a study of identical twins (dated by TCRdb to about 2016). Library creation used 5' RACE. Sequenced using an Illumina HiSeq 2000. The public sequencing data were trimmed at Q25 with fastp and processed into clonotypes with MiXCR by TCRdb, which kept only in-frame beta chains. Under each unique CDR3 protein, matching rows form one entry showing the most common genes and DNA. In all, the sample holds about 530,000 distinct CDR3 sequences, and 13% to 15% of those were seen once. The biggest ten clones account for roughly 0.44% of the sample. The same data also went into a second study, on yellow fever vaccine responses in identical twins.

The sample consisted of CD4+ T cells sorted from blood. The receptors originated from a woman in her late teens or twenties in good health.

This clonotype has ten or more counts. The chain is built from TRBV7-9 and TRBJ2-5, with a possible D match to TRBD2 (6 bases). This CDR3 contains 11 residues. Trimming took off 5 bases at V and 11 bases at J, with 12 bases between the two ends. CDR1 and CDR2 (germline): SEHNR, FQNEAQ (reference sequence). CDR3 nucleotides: TGTGCCAGCAGCCCGCGGGACCTTCAGTACTTC. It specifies CASSPRDLQYF.

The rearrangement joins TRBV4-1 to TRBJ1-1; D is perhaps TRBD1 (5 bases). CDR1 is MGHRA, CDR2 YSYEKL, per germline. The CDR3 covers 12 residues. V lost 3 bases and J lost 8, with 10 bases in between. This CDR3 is CASSQWGREAFF. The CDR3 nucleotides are TGCGCCAGCAGCCAGTGGGGCAGGGAAGCTTTCTTT.

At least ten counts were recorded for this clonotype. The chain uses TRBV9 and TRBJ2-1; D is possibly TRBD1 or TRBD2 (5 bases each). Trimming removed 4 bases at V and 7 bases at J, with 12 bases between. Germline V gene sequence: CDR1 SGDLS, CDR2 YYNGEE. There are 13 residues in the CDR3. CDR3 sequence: CASSHGGWNEQFF. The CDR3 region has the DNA TGTGCCAGCAGCCATGGGGGATGGAATGAGCAGTTCTTC.

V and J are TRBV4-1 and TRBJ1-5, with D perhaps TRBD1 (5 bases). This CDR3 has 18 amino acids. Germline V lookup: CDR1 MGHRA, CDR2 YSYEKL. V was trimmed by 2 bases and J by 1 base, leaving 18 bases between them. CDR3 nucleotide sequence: TGCGCCAGCAGCCAAAGACTCGGGGCCCCCTGGAGCAATCAGCCCCAGCATTTT. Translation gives CASSQRLGAPWSNQPQHF.

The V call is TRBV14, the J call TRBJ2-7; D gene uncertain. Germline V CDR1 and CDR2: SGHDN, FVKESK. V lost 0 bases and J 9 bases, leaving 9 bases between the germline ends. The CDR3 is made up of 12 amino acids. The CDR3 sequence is CASSQDSIVQYV. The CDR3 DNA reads TGTGCCAGCAGCCAAGACAGTATTGTGCAGTACGTC.